This T cell receptor (beta chain) originates from a study of blood T cell repertoires in COVID-19. Study in general: Both acute and convalescent COVID-19 samples were obtained from the United States, Italy and Spain. From T cells, B-cell-depleted T cells, or PBMCs came the material, which was cDNA or gDNA.

Trimming took off 2 bases at V and 1 base at J, with 12 bases between the two ends. CDR1 is MNHEY and CDR2 is SVGEGT in the germline V gene. The CDR3 totals 16 residues. Original data processing: Reference gene primer amplification gave estimated nucleated cell counts. Data came from immunoSEQ multiplex PCR; TCRdb stores just in-frame clones and leaves some out. Clone size and the V and J calls come from that table; the DNA yielded D and trimming. The sample holds around 250,000 clones, around 87% seen once. The sample was peripheral blood. This receptor was identified in a woman in her 70s with active or convalescent COVID-19. The chain combines TRBV6-2 or TRBV6-3 with TRBJ1-5; D possibly corresponds to TRBD1 (5 bases). CDR3: CASSYLYNRSNQPQHF. The CDR3 DNA follows: TGTGCCAGCAGTTACCTTTATAACAGGAGCAATCAGCCCCAGCATTTT.